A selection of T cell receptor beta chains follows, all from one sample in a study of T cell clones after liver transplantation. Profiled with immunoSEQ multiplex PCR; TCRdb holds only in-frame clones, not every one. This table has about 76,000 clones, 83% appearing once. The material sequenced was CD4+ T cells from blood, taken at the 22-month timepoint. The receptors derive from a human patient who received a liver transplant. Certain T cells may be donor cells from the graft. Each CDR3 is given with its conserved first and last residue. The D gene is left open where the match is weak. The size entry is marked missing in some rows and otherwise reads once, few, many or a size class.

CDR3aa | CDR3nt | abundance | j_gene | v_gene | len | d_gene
CASSLDRAETQYF | TGTGCCAGCAGCTTGGACAGGGCAGAGACCCAGTACTTC | . | TRBJ2-5 | TRBV27 | 13 | TRBD1
CVRPRGGGPYSQYF | TGTGTCAGACCCCGCGGCGGGGGCCCCTATTCCCAGTACTTC | . | TRBJ2-5 | TRBV7-5 | 14 | .
CASSLETENTEAFF | TGCGCCAGCAGCTTGGAGACGGAGAACACTGAAGCTTTCTTT | . | TRBJ1-1 | TRBV5-1 | 14 | .
CASSLQGMREKLFF | TGCGCCAGCAGCCTACAGGGGATGAGGGAAAAACTGTTTTTT | . | TRBJ1-4 | TRBV5-1 | 14 | TRBD1
CASSASGTNTGELFF | TGTGCCAGCAGCGCTAGCGGAACGAACACCGGGGAGCTGTTTTTT | . | TRBJ2-2 | TRBV7-3 | 15 | TRBD2
CASSLVAGTGELFF | TGTGCCAGCAGCTTAGTTGCGGGTACCGGGGAGCTGTTTTTT | . | TRBJ2-2 | TRBV7-9 | 14 | .
CASSISGRTDTQYF | TGTGCCAGCAGTATTAGCGGGCGCACAGATACGCAGTATTTT | . | TRBJ2-3 | TRBV6-5 | 14 | TRBD2
CASSLKQGQADTQYF | TGTGCCAGCAGCTTGAAACAGGGTCAGGCAGATACGCAGTATTTT | . | TRBJ2-3 | TRBV7-3 | 15 | .
CASSFPGRGGTGELFF | TGTGCCAGCAGCTTCCCAGGCAGAGGGGGCACCGGGGAGCTGTTTTTT | . | TRBJ2-2 | TRBV5-4 | 16 | .
CASSVAPGNNQPQHF | TGTGCCAGCAGCGTAGCCCCAGGAAACAATCAGCCCCAGCATTTT | . | TRBJ1-5 | TRBV9 | 15 | .
CASSLVGPGEPEGIQYF | TGCGCCAGCAGCTTGGTAGGGCCAGGGGAACCTGAAGGCATTCAGTACTTC | once | TRBJ2-4 | TRBV5-1 | 17 | .
CASSGLMDTEAFF | TGTGCCAGCTCAGGACTGATGGACACTGAAGCTTTCTTT | once | TRBJ1-1 | TRBV18 | 13 | .
CASSLWDREKLFF | TGTGCCAGCAGCTTATGGGATCGGGAAAAACTGTTTTTT | . | TRBJ1-4 | TRBV7-9 | 13 | .
CASSSKRTGGLYTGELFF | TGTGCCAGCAGCAGTAAAAGAACAGGGGGCCTTTACACCGGGGAGCTGTTTTTT | . | TRBJ2-2 | TRBV7-2 | 18 | TRBD1
CASSLYAAEPSGNTIYF | TGTGCCAGCAGTTTATATGCCGCGGAGCCCTCTGGAAACACCATATATTTT | . | TRBJ1-3 | TRBV28 | 17 | .
CASRDGDRSTEAFF | TGTGCCAGCAGGGACGGAGACAGAAGCACTGAAGCTTTCTTT | . | TRBJ1-1 | TRBV6-4 | 14 | .
CASMLAYAHNEQFF | TGTGCCAGCATGTTGGCATATGCCCACAATGAGCAGTTCTTC | . | TRBJ2-1 | TRBV27 | 14 | .
CASGRLAGFSYNEQFF | TGTGCTAGTGGCCGGCTCGCCGGGTTCTCCTACAATGAGCAGTTCTTC | . | TRBJ2-1 | TRBV12-5 | 16 | .
CASGNPRRNTEAFF | TGTGCCAGCGGAAATCCCAGGAGAAACACTGAAGCTTTCTTT | . | TRBJ1-1 | TRBV28 | 14 | .
CASSSSGSIRTQYF | TGTGCCAGCAGCTCAAGCGGGAGCATAAGGACGCAGTATTTT | few | TRBJ2-3 | TRBV5-4 | 14 | TRBD2
CASSLVVGEETQYF | TGTGCCAGCAGCTTAGTGGTGGGAGAAGAGACCCAGTACTTC | once | TRBJ2-5 | TRBV11-1 | 14 | .
CASSPGGESGEKLFF | TGTGCCAGCAGCCCCGGTGGGGAATCAGGTGAAAAACTGTTTTTT | . | TRBJ1-4 | TRBV9 | 15 | .
CASSEIAGTQYF | TGTGCCAGCAGTGAAATCGCGGGTACGCAGTATTTT | . | TRBJ2-3 | TRBV6-1 | 12 | .
CASSNNRQGVPNEKLFF | TGTGCCAGCAGCAACAATCGACAGGGTGTCCCTAATGAAAAACTGTTTTTT | few | TRBJ1-4 | TRBV11-2 | 17 | TRBD1
CASSLDAGGGETQYF | TGTGCCAGCAGCTTAGACGCGGGAGGGGGTGAGACCCAGTACTTC | . | TRBJ2-5 | TRBV7-9 | 15 | TRBD2
CASGLGNRELETQYF | TGTGCTAGTGGTTTGGGGAACAGGGAACTAGAGACCCAGTACTTC | . | TRBJ2-5 | TRBV12-5 | 15 | .
CAISPGQIYEQYF | TGTGCCATCAGCCCAGGACAGATCTACGAGCAGTACTTC | . | TRBJ2-7 | TRBV10-3 | 13 | .
CSVKDSSAYEQYF | TGCAGCGTGAAGGACAGCTCAGCCTACGAGCAGTACTTC | . | TRBJ2-7 | TRBV29-1 | 13 | .
CASSDTGAGANVLTF | TGCGCCAGCAGCGATACAGGGGCTGGGGCCAACGTCCTGACTTTC | . | TRBJ2-6 | TRBV5-1 | 15 | TRBD1
CASSFPCSPGPYGYTF | TGTGCCAGCAGCTTCCCCTGCAGCCCAGGACCCTATGGCTACACCTTC | . | TRBJ1-2 | TRBV11-3 | 16 | .
CASRGEGSRNYGYTF | TGCGCCAGCAGAGGGGAGGGCAGTCGTAACTATGGCTACACCTTC | . | TRBJ1-2 | TRBV5-1 | 15 | .
CASRGRDREETQYF | TGTGCCAGCAGGGGCCGGGACAGGGAGGAGACCCAGTACTTC | . | TRBJ2-5 | TRBV6-6 | 14 | TRBD1
CASSLRGDGGEAFF | TGTGCCAGCAGCTTAAGAGGGGATGGAGGTGAAGCTTTCTTT | once | TRBJ1-1 | TRBV7-3 | 14 | .
CASSLDGSRGETQYF | TGCGCCAGCAGCTTGGATGGGAGTCGGGGAGAGACCCAGTACTTC | . | TRBJ2-5 | TRBV5-1 | 15 | .
CATSLRDGRGYTF | TGTGCCACCAGCCTTAGGGACGGGCGTGGCTACACCTTC | . | TRBJ1-2 | TRBV27 | 13 | .
CASSLSDGDTGELFF | TGTGCCAGCAGCTTGTCGGATGGCGACACCGGGGAGCTGTTTTTT | . | TRBJ2-2 | TRBV5-4 | 15 | .
CASSQTELYGYTF | TGCGCCAGCAGCCAGACAGAACTATATGGCTACACCTTC | . | TRBJ1-2 | TRBV5-1 | 13 | .
CAISKEGKSTDTQYF | TGTGCCATCAGTAAAGAGGGAAAGAGCACAGATACGCAGTATTTT | . | TRBJ2-3 | TRBV10-3 | 15 | .
CASSKWTSGREGYEQFF | TGTGCCAGCAGCAAATGGACTAGCGGGAGGGAGGGCTATGAGCAGTTCTTC | . | TRBJ2-1 | TRBV7-9 | 17 | TRBD2
CASSLYYSNQPQHF | TGCGCCAGCAGCCTGTATTATAGCAATCAGCCCCAGCATTTT | . | TRBJ1-5 | TRBV4-1 | 14 | .
CATPEGRGNTEAFF | TGTGCCACCCCAGAGGGCAGGGGAAACACTGAAGCTTTCTTT | . | TRBJ1-1 | TRBV21-1 | 14 | .
CASSANRGVSYEQYF | TGTGCCAGTAGCGCGAACCGAGGGGTTTCCTACGAGCAGTACTTC | . | TRBJ2-7 | TRBV19 | 15 | .
CASSLTGLAGGTQETQYF | TGTGCCAGCAGCTTAACGGGACTAGCGGGGGGAACCCAAGAGACCCAGTACTTC | . | TRBJ2-5 | TRBV7-3 | 18 | TRBD2
CASSSRSGPDGKLFF | TGTGCCAGCAGCTCGCGTTCAGGTCCTGACGGAAAACTGTTTTTT | once | TRBJ1-4 | TRBV11-2 | 15 | .
CATSNRLQGITEAFF | TGTGCCACCAGCAATAGACTACAGGGGATAACTGAAGCTTTCTTT | . | TRBJ1-1 | TRBV15 | 15 | TRBD1
CASSIEEHTQYF | TGTGCCAGTAGTATAGAAGAACATACGCAGTATTTT | . | TRBJ2-3 | TRBV19 | 12 | .
CASTPQGHTGELFF | TGTGCCAGTACCCCACAGGGGCACACCGGGGAGCTGTTTTTT | . | TRBJ2-2 | TRBV19 | 14 | TRBD1
CASSPQGQGQETQYF | TGTGCCAGCAGCCCCCAGGGACAGGGCCAAGAGACCCAGTACTTC | . | TRBJ2-5 | TRBV7-3 | 15 | TRBD1
CASRSYRETGELFF | TGTGCCAGCAGGTCCTACCGGGAGACCGGGGAGCTGTTTTTT | . | TRBJ2-2 | TRBV28 | 14 | .
CASSLDPAPSGVETQYF | TGTGCCAGCAGCTTGGACCCCGCCCCTAGCGGGGTGGAGACCCAGTACTTC | . | TRBJ2-5 | TRBV5-4 | 17 | TRBD2
CASSSGPTGELFF | TGTGCCAGCAGCTCCGGTCCCACCGGGGAGCTGTTTTTT | . | TRBJ2-2 | TRBV11-3 | 13 | .
CASSQWTGVGGELFF | TGTGCCAGCAGCCAATGGACAGGGGTTGGCGGGGAGCTGTTTTTT | . | TRBJ2-2 | TRBV14 | 15 | TRBD1
CASSMGQRKETQYF | TGCGCCAGCAGCATGGGACAGAGAAAAGAGACCCAGTACTTC | . | TRBJ2-5 | TRBV5-1 | 14 | TRBD1
CAIREDWEDTQYF | TGTGCCATCAGGGAGGACTGGGAAGATACGCAGTATTTT | . | TRBJ2-3 | TRBV10-3 | 13 | .
CAIRYREEGGYTF | TGTGCCATCAGGTACAGGGAAGAGGGTGGCTACACCTTC | . | TRBJ1-2 | TRBV10-3 | 13 | .
CASTRDTNEKLFF | TGTGCCAGTACTCGGGATACTAATGAAAAACTGTTTTTT | . | TRBJ1-4 | TRBV27 | 13 | .
CASREQGSTDTQYF | TGTGCCAGCAGGGAACAGGGGAGCACAGATACGCAGTATTTT | . | TRBJ2-3 | TRBV28 | 14 | TRBD1
CASSMLGGLAGELFF | TGTGCCAGCAGCATGCTCGGGGGGCTGGCCGGGGAGCTGTTTTTT | . | TRBJ2-2 | TRBV5-4 | 15 | .
CASSQEEGSGYTF | TGCGCCAGCAGCCAAGAAGAGGGGTCTGGCTACACCTTC | . | TRBJ1-2 | TRBV4-1 | 13 | .
CSALTGDYGYTF | TGCAGCGCCTTGACAGGGGACTATGGCTACACCTTC | . | TRBJ1-2 | TRBV29-1 | 12 | TRBD1